This T cell receptor beta chain emerged from a study of human T cells and chemical hapten exposure. Study in general: Patients, predominantly female, presented with alopecia areata, totalis or universalis. Overall study results and limits: Significantly greater numbers of large CDR3 similarity clusters came from expanded TCRs than from controls.

CDR1 LGHDT and CDR2 YNNKEL come from the germline V gene (reference sequence). Trimming cost V 4 bases and J 0 bases, with 15 bases left between them. The CDR3 is made up of 16 amino acids. Time point: pre-sensitization, week 0. As to treatment: therapeutic diphenylcyclopropenone sensitization with weekly scalp DPC. Methods used by the authors: The median was about 96,000 TCRs per sample, ranging roughly 23,224 to 750,000. TCRdb itself ran the RACE reads through MiXCR, one entry per CDR3 protein. TCRdb, rather than the study authors, made the V and J calls. There are some 400,000 distinct CDR3 sequences in the sample; approximately 5% occur only once, and roughly 2.6% lies in the top ten. This clonotype has at least ten counts. The target antigen is unknown.

The TCR originated in a woman aged 50 to 65 with alopecia areata. Some clones in this sample may be carry-over from other donors' samples. Here the sequenced sample was whole blood, taken in connection with sensitization to the hapten diphenylcyclopropenone (DPC). The V gene is TRBV3-1, the J gene TRBJ1-1; D might be TRBD1 (6 bases). The CDR3 DNA follows: TGTGCCAGCAGCCCCATGGGGGGGGGCATGAACACTGAAGCTTTCTTT. Its protein product is CASSPMGGGMNTEAFF.